Included here is one T cell receptor beta chain sequence, with context. Its antigen remains unknown. The sample originates from a study of T-cell reconstitution after alpha-beta-depleted transplantation in children. Whole-study results and caveats: Diversity and T-cell counts at one year after transplant derived mostly from new T cells. By about two months after transplant, alpha-beta T cells reportedly arose from several hundred graft clones that had expanded. Where some patients showed high TCRbeta diversity at day 60, it came from recipient T cells and thymic progenitors that had survived.

TCRbeta library construction was performed incorporating unique molecular identifiers. MiXCR was run by TCRdb on the PCR reads, yielding one entry per CDR3 protein. The sample carries a few hundred thousand distinct CDR3 sequences, 25% to 30% recorded once. The source of this sequence is a boy under two years old with Wiskott-Aldrich syndrome, due to receive a stem cell transplant. The sample consisted of PBMCs, taken before TCRalphabeta/CD19-depleted stem cell transplant.

The CDR3 sequence: CASSVDNTDTQYF. The CDR3 bases are TGCGCCAGCAGTGTGGACAACACAGATACGCAGTATTTT. This chain joins TRBV10-1 and TRBJ2-3; perhaps TRBD1 as D (5 bases). Germline CDR1 is WNHNN and CDR2 is SYGVQD (reference sequence). This CDR3 has 13 amino acids. Trimming left V 4 bases short and J 2 bases short, with 7 bases between.